This T cell receptor (beta chain) was identified in a study of T cell responses to AZD1222 COVID-19 vaccine. Study outcomes and limitations: Donors, mostly white British, included more females; clonal diversity was possibly underestimated. Vaccine-related CD4 TCRs covered spike, predominating at 160-218 and 743-854.

Using immunoSEQ multiplex PCR, the repertoire was profiled, and TCRdb retains in-frame clones only, with some absent. Of about 150,000 clones detected, over 75% appear once; the ten largest clones hold about 3.3%. Concerning this clone: What it binds is unknown.

The length of the CDR3 is 14 residues. Germline V gene lookup returns CDR1 MNHNS and CDR2 SASEGT. Trimming pared 0 bases from V and 2 bases from J, leaving 7 bases between. This TCR was recovered from an adult who received the AZD1222 COVID-19 vaccine. V gene TRBV6-1 combines with J gene TRBJ1-1; D is unresolved. The sample was peripheral blood, taken 28 days after the second AZD1222 dose. CDR3 residues: CASSEAGVNTEAFF. As DNA, the CDR3 is TGTGCCAGCAGTGAAGCGGGTGTTAACACTGAAGCTTTCTTT.